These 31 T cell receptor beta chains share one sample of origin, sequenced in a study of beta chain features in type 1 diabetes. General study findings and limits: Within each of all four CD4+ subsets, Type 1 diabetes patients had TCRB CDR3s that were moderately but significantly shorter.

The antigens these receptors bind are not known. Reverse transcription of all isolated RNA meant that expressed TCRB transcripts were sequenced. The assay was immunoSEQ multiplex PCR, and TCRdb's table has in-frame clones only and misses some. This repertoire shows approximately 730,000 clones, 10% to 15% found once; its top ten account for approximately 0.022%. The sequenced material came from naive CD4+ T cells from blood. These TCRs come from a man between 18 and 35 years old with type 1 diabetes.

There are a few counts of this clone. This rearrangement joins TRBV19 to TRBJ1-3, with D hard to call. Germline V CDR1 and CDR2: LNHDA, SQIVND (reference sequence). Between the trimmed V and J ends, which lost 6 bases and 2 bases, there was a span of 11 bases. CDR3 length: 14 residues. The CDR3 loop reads CASSPKRAGNTIYF. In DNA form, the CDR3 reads TGTGCCAGTAGCCCAAAGAGAGCTGGAAACACCATATATTTT.

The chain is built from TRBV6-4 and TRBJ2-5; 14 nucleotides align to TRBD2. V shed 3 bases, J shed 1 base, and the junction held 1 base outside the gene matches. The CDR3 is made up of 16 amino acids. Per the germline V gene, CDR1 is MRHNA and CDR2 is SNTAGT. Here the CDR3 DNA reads TGTGCCAGCAGTGAGGGACTAGCGGGGGCCCAAGAGACCCAGTACTTC. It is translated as CASSEGLAGAQETQYF.

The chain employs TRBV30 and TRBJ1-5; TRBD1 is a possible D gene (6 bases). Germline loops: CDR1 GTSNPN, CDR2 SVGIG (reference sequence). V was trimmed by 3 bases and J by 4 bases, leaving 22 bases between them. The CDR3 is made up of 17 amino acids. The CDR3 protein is CAWRQTGTGIVNQPQHF. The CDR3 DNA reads TGTGCCTGGAGGCAGACAGGTACGGGGATTGTAAATCAGCCCCAGCATTTT.

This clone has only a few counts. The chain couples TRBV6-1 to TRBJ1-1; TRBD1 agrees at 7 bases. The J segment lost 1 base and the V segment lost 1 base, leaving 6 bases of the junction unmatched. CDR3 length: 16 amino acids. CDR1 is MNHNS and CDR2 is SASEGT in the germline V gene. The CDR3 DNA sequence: TGTGCCAGCAGTGAAGAGGGCGCAGGGGGGAACACTGAAGCTTTCTTT. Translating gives CASSEEGAGGNTEAFF.

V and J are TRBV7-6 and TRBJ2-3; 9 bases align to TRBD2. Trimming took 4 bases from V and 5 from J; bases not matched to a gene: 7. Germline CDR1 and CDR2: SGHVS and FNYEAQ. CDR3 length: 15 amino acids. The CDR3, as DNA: TGTGCCAGCAGCTCGGTAGCGGGGGTGAGAGATACGCAGTATTTT. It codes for CASSSVAGVRDTQYF.

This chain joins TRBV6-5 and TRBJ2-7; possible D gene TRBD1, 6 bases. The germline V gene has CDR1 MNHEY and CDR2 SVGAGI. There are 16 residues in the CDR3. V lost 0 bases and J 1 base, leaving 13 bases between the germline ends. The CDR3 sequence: CASSYSTPGASYEQYF. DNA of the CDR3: TGTGCCAGCAGTTACTCGACGCCAGGGGCATCCTACGAGCAGTACTTC.

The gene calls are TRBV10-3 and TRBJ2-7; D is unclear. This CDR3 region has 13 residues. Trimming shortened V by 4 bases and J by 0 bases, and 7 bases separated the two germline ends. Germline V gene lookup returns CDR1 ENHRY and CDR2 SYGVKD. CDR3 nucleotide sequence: TGTGCCATCAGTGCAGGTACCTCCTACGAGCAGTACTTC. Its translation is CAISAGTSYEQYF.

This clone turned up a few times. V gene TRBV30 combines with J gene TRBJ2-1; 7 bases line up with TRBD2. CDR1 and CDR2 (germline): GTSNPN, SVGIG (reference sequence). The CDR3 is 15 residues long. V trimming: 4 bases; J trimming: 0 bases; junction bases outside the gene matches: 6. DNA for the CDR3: TGTGCCTGGACCCCCTGGGGGGGCTCCTACAATGAGCAGTTCTTC. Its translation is CAWTPWGGSYNEQFF. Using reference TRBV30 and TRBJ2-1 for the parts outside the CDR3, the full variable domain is SQTIHQWPATLVQPVGSPLSLECTVEGTSNPNLYWYRQAAGRGLQLLFYSVGIGQISSEVPQNLSASRPQDRQFILSSKKLLLSDSGFYLCAWTPWGGSYNEQFFGPGTRLTVL.

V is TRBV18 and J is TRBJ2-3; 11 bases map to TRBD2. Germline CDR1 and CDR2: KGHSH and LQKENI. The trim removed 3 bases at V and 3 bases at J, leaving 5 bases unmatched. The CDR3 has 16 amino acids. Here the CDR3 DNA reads TGTGCCAGCTCACCCATAGCGGGGGGGCCAACAGATACGCAGTATTTT. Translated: CASSPIAGGPTDTQYF.

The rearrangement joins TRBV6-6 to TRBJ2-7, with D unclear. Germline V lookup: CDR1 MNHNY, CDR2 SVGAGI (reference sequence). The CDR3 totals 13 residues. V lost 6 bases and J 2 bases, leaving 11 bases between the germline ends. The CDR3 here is CASRDLVTYEQYF. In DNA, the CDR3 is TGTGCCAGCAGGGATTTGGTGACCTACGAGCAGTACTTC.

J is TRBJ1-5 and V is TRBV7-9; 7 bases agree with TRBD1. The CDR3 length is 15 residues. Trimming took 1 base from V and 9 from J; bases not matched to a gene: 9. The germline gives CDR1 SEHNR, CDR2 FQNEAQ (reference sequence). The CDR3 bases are TGTGCCAGCAGCTTAGATACAGGGGCCCCAGGGCCCCAGCATTTT. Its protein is CASSLDTGAPGPQHF.

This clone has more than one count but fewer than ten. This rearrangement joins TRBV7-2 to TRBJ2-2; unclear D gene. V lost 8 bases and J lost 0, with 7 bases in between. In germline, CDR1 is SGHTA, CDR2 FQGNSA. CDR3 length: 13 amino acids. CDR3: CASSGPNTGELFF. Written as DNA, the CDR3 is TGTGCCAGCTCCGGACCGAACACCGGGGAGCTGTTTTTT.

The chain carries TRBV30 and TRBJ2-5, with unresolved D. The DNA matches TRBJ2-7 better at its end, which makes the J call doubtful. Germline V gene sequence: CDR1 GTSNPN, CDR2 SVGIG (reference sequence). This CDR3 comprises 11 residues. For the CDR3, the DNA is TGTGCCTGGAGTCTTTCCTACGAGCAGTACTTC. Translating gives CAWSLSYEQYF.

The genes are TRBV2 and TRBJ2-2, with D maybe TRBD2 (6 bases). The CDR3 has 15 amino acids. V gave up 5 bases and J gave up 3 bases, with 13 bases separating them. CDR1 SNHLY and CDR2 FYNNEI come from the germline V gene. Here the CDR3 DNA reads TGTGCCAGCAGTCCGGGGGATTTGTACACCGGGGAGCTGTTTTTT. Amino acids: CASSPGDLYTGELFF.

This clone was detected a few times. The CDR3 DNA reads as TGTGCCTGGAGCGAGGGGACTTGGGATACGCAGTATTTT. It specifies CAWSEGTWDTQYF. The chain links TRBV30 to TRBJ2-3, with a weak D call TRBD2 (6 bases). The CDR3 is made up of 13 amino acids. Trimming took off 3 bases at V and 6 bases at J, with 13 bases between the two ends. Germline CDR1 GTSNPN, CDR2 SVGIG (reference sequence).

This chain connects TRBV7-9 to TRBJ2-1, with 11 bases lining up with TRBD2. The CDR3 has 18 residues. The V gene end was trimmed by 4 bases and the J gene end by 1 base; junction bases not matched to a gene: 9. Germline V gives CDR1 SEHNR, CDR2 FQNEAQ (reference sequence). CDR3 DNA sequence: TGTGCCAGCAGCTCTCTCTGGACTAGCGGGCTATCCTACAATGAGCAGTTCTTC. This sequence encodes CASSSLWTSGLSYNEQFF.

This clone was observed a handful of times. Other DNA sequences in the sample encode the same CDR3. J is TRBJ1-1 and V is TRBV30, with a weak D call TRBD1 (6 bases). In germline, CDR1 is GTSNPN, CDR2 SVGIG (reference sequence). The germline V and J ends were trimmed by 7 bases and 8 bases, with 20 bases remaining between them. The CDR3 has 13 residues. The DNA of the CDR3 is TGTGCCTCCGCCTCCCCGGGGGCTGGGGAAGCTTTCTTT. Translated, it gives CASASPGAGEAFF. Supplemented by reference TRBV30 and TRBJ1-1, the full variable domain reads SQTIHQWPATLVQPVGSPLSLECTVEGTSNPNLYWYRQAAGRGLQLLFYSVGIGQISSEVPQNLSASRPQDRQFILSSKKLLLSDSGFYLCASASPGAGEAFFGQGTRLTVV.

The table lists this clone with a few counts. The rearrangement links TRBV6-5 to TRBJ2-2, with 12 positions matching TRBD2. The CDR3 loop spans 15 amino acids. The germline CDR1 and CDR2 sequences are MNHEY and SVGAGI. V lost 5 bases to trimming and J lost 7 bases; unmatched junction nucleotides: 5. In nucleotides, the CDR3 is TGTGCCAGCAGTCGGACTAGCGGGGCGAACGGGGAGCTGTTTTTT. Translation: CASSRTSGANGELFF.

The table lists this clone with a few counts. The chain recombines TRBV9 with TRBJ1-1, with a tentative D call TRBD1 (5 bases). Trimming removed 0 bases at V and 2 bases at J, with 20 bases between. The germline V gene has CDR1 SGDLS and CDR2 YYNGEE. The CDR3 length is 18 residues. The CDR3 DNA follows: TGTGCCAGCAGCGTAGGTTATAGCTTCGTGGGGGGTAACACTGAAGCTTTCTTT. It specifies CASSVGYSFVGGNTEAFF. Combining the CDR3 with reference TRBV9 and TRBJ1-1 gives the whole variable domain DSGVTQTPKHLITATGQRVTLRCSPRSGDLSVYWYQQSLDQGLQFLIQYYNGEERAKGNILERFSAQQFPDLHSELNLSSLELGDSALYFCASSVGYSFVGGNTEAFFGQGTRLTVV.

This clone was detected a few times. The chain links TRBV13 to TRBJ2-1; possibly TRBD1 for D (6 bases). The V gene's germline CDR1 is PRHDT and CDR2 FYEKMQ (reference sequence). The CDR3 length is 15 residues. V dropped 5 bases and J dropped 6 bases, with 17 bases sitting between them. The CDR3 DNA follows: TGTGCCAGCAGCCATATGGACAGAGAGATCAATGAGCAGTTCTTC. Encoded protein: CASSHMDREINEQFF. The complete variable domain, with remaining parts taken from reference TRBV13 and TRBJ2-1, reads AAGVIQSPRHLIKEKRETATLKCYPIPRHDTVYWYQQGPGQDPQFLISFYEKMQSDKGSIPDRFSAQQFSDYHSELNMSSLELGDSALYFCASSHMDREINEQFFGPGTRLTVL.

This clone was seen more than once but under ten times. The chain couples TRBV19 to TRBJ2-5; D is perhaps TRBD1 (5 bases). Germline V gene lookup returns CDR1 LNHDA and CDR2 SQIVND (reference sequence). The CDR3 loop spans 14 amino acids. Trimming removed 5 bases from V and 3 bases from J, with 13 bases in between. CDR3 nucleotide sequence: TGTGCCAGTAGTCTCAGGGCAGGTGAAGAGACCCAGTACTTC. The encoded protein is CASSLRAGEETQYF.

The CDR3 bases are TGTGCCAGCGCCTCTGGGACAGCCTCCTACGAGCAGTACTTC. Translated: CASASGTASYEQYF. The chain joins TRBV28 to TRBJ2-7, with 7 bases matching TRBD1. The germline CDR1 and CDR2 sequences are MDHEN and SYDVKM. The V segment lost 8 bases and the J segment 0 bases; nucleotides outside the gene matches: 7. This CDR3 region has 14 residues.

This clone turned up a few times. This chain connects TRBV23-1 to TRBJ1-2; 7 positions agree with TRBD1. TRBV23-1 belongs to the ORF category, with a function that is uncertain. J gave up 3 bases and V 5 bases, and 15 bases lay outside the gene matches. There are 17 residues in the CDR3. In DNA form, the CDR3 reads TGCGCCAGCAGTGGGGGCCCCGGACAGGAAGCCTACTATGGCTACACCTTC. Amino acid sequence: CASSGGPGQEAYYGYTF.

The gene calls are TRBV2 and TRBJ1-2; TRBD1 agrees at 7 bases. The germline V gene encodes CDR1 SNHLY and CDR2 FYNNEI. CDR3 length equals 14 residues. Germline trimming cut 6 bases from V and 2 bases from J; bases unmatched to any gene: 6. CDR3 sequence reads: CASSDRVGNYGYTF. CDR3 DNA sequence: TGTGCCAGCAGCGACAGGGTTGGGAACTATGGCTACACCTTC.

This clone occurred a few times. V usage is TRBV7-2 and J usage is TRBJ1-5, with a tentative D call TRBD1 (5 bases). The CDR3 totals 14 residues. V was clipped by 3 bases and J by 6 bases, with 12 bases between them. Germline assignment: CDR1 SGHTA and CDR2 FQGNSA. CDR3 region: CASSLGSGTQPQHF. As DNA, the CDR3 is TGTGCCAGCAGCTTGGGGTCCGGGACTCAGCCCCAGCATTTT.

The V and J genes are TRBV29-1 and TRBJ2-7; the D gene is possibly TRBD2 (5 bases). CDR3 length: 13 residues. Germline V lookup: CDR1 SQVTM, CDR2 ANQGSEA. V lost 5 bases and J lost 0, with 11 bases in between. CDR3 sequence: CSVRTYSSYEQYF. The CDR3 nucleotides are TGCAGCGTTCGGACTTACAGCTCCTACGAGCAGTACTTC.

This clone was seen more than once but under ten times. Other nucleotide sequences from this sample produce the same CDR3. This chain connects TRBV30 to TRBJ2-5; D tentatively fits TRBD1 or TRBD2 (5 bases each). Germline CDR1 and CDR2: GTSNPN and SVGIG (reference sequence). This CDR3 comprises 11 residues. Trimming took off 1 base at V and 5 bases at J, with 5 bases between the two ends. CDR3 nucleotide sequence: TGTGCCTGGAGTGGGGGGGAGACCCAGTACTTC. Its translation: CAWSGGETQYF.

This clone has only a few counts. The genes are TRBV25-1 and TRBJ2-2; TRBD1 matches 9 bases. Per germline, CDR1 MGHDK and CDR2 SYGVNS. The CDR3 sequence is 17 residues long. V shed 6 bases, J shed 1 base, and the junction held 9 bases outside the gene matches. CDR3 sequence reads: CASSSIPGQGNTGELFF. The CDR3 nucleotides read TGTGCCAGCAGCTCGATCCCGGGACAGGGGAACACCGGGGAGCTGTTTTTT. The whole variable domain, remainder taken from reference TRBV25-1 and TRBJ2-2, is EADIYQTPRYLVIGTGKKITLECSQTMGHDKMYWYQQDPGMELHLIHYSYGVNSTEKGDLSSESTVSRIRTEHFPLTLESARPSHTSQYLCASSSIPGQGNTGELFFGEGSRLTVL.

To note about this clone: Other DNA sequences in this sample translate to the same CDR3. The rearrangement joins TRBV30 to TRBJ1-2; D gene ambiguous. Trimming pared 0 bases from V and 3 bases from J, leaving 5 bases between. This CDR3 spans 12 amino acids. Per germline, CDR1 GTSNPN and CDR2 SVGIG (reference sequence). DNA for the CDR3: TGTGCCTGGAGTGTGTCCGACTATGGCTACACCTTC. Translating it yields CAWSVSDYGYTF. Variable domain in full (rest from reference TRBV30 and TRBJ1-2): SQTIHQWPATLVQPVGSPLSLECTVEGTSNPNLYWYRQAAGRGLQLLFYSVGIGQISSEVPQNLSASRPQDRQFILSSKKLLLSDSGFYLCAWSVSDYGYTFGSGTRLTVV.

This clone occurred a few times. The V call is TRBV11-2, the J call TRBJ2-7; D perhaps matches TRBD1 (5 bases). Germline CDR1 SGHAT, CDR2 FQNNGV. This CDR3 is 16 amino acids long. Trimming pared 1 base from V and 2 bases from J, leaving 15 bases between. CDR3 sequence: CASSLGWQGKAYEQYF. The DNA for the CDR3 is TGTGCCAGCAGCTTAGGTTGGCAGGGAAAAGCCTACGAGCAGTACTTC.

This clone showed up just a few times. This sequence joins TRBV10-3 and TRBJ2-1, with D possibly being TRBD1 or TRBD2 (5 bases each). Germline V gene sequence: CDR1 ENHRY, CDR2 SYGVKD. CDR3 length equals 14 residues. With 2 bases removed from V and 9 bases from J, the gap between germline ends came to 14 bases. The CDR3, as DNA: TGTGCCATCAGTGAGATGAGGGCTCAGGGTGAGCAGTTCTTC. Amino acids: CAISEMRAQGEQFF.